One sample yielded the 13 T cell receptor beta chains listed below, sequenced in a study of blood T cell repertoires in COVID-19. Clones were read by immunoSEQ multiplex PCR, and TCRdb kept only the in-frame ones, dropping some. Of 250,000 to 300,000 clones in the sample, about 90% are singletons; the top ten hold about 10%. The sequencing input was peripheral blood. Source of these receptors: a woman between 25 and 40 years old with COVID-19, enrolled during active disease.

The chain recombines TRBV6-5 with TRBJ2-5; TRBD1 is a possible D gene (5 bases). V gave up 6 bases and J gave up 0 bases, with 11 bases separating them. The CDR3 runs to 14 residues. The germline V gene has CDR1 MNHEY and CDR2 SVGAGI. The CDR3 DNA sequence: TGTGCCAGCAGCCCCTCAGGGTACCAAGAGACCCAGTACTTC. The encoded protein is CASSPSGYQETQYF.

This clone showed up just a few times. V usage is TRBV5-5 and J usage is TRBJ1-4; no clear D. V lost 2 bases and J lost 4, with 15 bases in between. The CDR3 extends over 16 amino acids. The V gene's germline CDR1 is SGHKS and CDR2 YYEKEE (reference sequence). This CDR3 is CASSFGVAGINEKLFF. The CDR3 bases are TGTGCCAGCAGCTTTGGGGTAGCGGGGATTAATGAAAAACTGTTTTTT.

This clone came up a few times. The V gene is TRBV30, the J gene TRBJ2-7, with D perhaps matching TRBD1 (5 bases). V gave up 0 bases and J gave up 2 bases, with 8 bases separating them. In germline, CDR1 is GTSNPN, CDR2 SVGIG (reference sequence). This CDR3 is built from 13 residues. The CDR3 region is CAWSVDKTYEQYF. The DNA of the CDR3 is TGTGCCTGGAGTGTGGACAAAACCTACGAGCAGTACTTC.

The table lists this clone with a few counts. The genes are TRBV5-1 and TRBJ2-7; possibly TRBD2 for D (5 bases). From germline, CDR1 is SGHRS and CDR2 YFSETQ. The CDR3 is 15 amino acids. Trimming shortened V by 4 bases and J by 2 bases, and 16 bases separated the two germline ends. This CDR3 reads CASSVNGILPYEQYF. CDR3 bases: TGCGCCAGCAGCGTAAACGGGATACTCCCCTACGAGCAGTACTTC.

This chain connects TRBV5-1 to TRBJ1-2; 11 positions match TRBD1. Germline CDR1 is SGHRS and CDR2 is YFSETQ. V was pared by 5 bases and J by 6 bases, with 6 bases of the junction left unmatched. CDR3 length equals 14 residues. The CDR3 region is CASRSGTGGDGYTF. Written as DNA, the CDR3 is TGCGCCAGCAGGTCCGGGACAGGGGGTGATGGCTACACCTTC.

Turning to this clone: The identical CDR3 is also encoded by other nucleotide sequences in the sample. V gene TRBV2 combines with J gene TRBJ1-1, with a possible D match to TRBD1 (6 bases). Trimming left V 3 bases short and J 1 base short, with 9 bases between. CDR1 and CDR2 from the germline V gene are SNHLY and FYNNEI. This CDR3 has 14 residues. As DNA, the CDR3 is TGTGCCAGCAGTGAGGTCAGGGGGAACACTGAAGCTTTCTTT. This encodes CASSEVRGNTEAFF. Looking up the rest from reference TRBV2 and TRBJ1-1 gives the full variable domain: EPEVTQTPSHQVTQMGQEVILRCVPISNHLYFYWYRQILGQKVEFLVSFYNNEISEKSEIFDDQFSVERPDGSNFTLKIRSTKLEDSAMYFCASSEVRGNTEAFFGQGTRLTVV.

The V gene is TRBV10-1, the J gene TRBJ1-4; the match to TRBD1 covers 9 bases. The CDR3 consists of 14 residues. Trimming took 3 bases from V and 8 from J; bases not matched to a gene: 4. The germline CDR1 and CDR2 sequences are WNHNN and SYGVQD (reference sequence). CDR3: CASSDPGTGEKLFF. Written as DNA, the CDR3 is TGCGCCAGCAGTGACCCGGGGACAGGGGAAAAACTGTTTTTT.

The gene calls are TRBV9 and TRBJ2-5; 14 bases are a match to TRBD2. The V gene end was trimmed by 3 bases and the J gene end by 3 bases; junction bases not matched to a gene: 4. CDR1 is SGDLS, CDR2 YYNGEE, per germline. There are 16 residues in the CDR3. This CDR3 is CASSAPGLAGEETQYF. CDR3 nucleotide sequence: TGTGCCAGCAGCGCTCCGGGACTAGCGGGAGAAGAGACCCAGTACTTC. The variable domain in full, completed from reference TRBV9 and TRBJ2-5, reads DSGVTQTPKHLITATGQRVTLRCSPRSGDLSVYWYQQSLDQGLQFLIQYYNGEERAKGNILERFSAQQFPDLHSELNLSSLELGDSALYFCASSAPGLAGEETQYFGPGTRLLVL.

The chain employs TRBV3-1 (or the pseudogene TRBV3-2) and TRBJ2-1, with D perhaps matching TRBD2 (5 bases). The CDR3 totals 12 residues. Looked up from germline, CDR1 is LGHDT and CDR2 is YNNKEL (reference sequence). V lost 0 bases and J lost 11, with 8 bases in between. The CDR3 loop is CASSQDSGKQFF. The CDR3, as DNA: TGTGCCAGCAGCCAAGATTCGGGAAAGCAGTTCTTC.

The chain joins TRBV19 to TRBJ2-7; D ambiguous. CDR1 and CDR2 (germline): LNHDA, SQIVND (reference sequence). The CDR3 length is 16 residues. V was cut by 1 base and J by 4 bases, with 17 bases left in between. CDR3 sequence (DNA): TGTGCCAGTAGTATAGTGGGCTTCTCTCCGGTATACGAGCAGTACTTC. Protein: CASSIVGFSPVYEQYF.

The rearrangement joins TRBV7-9 to TRBJ1-5; D unclear. CDR1 and CDR2 from the germline V gene are SEHNR and FQNEAQ (reference sequence). The CDR3 has 14 amino acids. Trimming pared 5 bases from V and 6 bases from J, leaving 14 bases between. The CDR3: CASSRVEVGQPQHF. In nucleotides, the CDR3 is TGTGCCAGCAGCCGCGTCGAGGTGGGTCAGCCCCAGCATTTT.

The chain links TRBV7-9 to TRBJ2-2; TRBD2 aligns across 14 bases. The CDR3 runs 17 residues. The V segment lost 6 bases and the J segment 10 bases; nucleotides outside the gene matches: 13. From germline, CDR1 is SEHNR and CDR2 FQNEAQ (reference sequence). The CDR3 DNA reads as TGTGCCAGCAGAGCACCCCCGGGGACTAGCGGGAGAACGGAGCTGTTTTTT. Encoded protein: CASRAPPGTSGRTELFF.

V usage is TRBV7-2 and J usage is TRBJ2-1; 12 positions match TRBD2. The trim removed 2 bases at V and 3 bases at J, leaving 5 bases unmatched. This CDR3 region has 17 residues. CDR1 is SGHTA, CDR2 FQGNSA, per germline. As DNA, the CDR3 is TGTGCCAGCAGCTTACGACTAGCGGGAGTAAACTACAATGAGCAGTTCTTC. Its translation: CASSLRLAGVNYNEQFF.